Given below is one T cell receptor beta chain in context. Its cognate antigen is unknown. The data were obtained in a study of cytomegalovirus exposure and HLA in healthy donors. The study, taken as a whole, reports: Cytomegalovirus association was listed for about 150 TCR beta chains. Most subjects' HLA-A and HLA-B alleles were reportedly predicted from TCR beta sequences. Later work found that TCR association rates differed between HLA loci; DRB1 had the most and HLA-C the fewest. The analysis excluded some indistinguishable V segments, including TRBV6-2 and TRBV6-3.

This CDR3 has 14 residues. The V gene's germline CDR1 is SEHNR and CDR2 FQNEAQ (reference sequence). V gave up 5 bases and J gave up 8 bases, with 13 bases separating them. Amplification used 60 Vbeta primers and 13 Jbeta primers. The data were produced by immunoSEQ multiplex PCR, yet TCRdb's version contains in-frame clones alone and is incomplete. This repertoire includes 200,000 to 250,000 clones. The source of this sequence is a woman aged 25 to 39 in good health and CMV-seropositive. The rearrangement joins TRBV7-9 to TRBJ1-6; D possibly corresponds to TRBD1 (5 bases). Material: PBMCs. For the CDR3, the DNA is TGTGCCAGCAGCGCCGGGACTTTAGATTCACCCCTCCACTTT. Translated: CASSAGTLDSPLHF.